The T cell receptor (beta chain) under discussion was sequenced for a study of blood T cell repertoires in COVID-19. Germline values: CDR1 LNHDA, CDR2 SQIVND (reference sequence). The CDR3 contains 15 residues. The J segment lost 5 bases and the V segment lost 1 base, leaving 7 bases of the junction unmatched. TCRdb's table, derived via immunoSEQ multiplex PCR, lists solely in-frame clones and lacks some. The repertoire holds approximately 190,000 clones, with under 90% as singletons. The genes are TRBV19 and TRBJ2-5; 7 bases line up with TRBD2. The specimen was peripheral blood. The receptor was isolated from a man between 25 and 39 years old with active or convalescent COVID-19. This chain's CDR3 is CASSIGEGGRETQYF. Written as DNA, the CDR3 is TGTGCCAGTAGTATAGGCGAGGGAGGGAGGGAGACCCAGTACTTC.